A single sample is the source of the 25 T cell receptor beta chains below, sequenced in a study of shared clonotypes between healthy human individuals. The table came from immunoSEQ multiplex PCR; TCRdb's copy has only in-frame clones and leaves some out. The repertoire holds 450,000 to 500,000 clones, with approximately 78% as singletons. Material for sequencing was PBMCs. The receptors were gathered from a woman aged 40-49 years in good health. Some clones in this sample may be carry-over from other donors' samples.

This chain connects TRBV7-9 to TRBJ2-5; weak D call: TRBD2 (5 bases). CDR3 length: 14 amino acids. The germline CDR1 and CDR2 sequences are SEHNR and FQNEAQ (reference sequence). V was shortened by 5 bases and J by 5 bases, with 15 bases between the two germline ends. Here the CDR3 reads CASSAREGGETQYF. CDR3 DNA sequence: TGTGCCAGCAGCGCGAGAGAGGGTGGGGAGACCCAGTACTTC.

The chain uses TRBV7-2 and TRBJ2-1; 14 bases match TRBD2. V trimming: 2 bases; J trimming: 9 bases; junction bases outside the gene matches: 6. Germline V gives CDR1 SGHTA, CDR2 FQGNSA. The CDR3 runs 16 residues. CDR3 region: CASSLPGTSGSSEQFF. CDR3 bases: TGTGCCAGCAGCTTACCCGGGACTAGCGGGAGTTCTGAGCAGTTCTTC.

This rearrangement joins TRBV5-1 to TRBJ2-3; 7 bases line up with TRBD2. CDR3 size: 14 residues. Germline-derived CDR1 and CDR2 are SGHRS and YFSETQ. Trimming at V came to 3 bases and at J to 2 bases, leaving 3 bases not matched to a gene. As DNA, the CDR3 is TGCGCCAGCAGCTCCAGCGGGACCACAGATACGCAGTATTTT. This encodes CASSSSGTTDTQYF.

On this clone: The identical CDR3 is also encoded by other nucleotide sequences in the sample. The chain carries TRBV4-2 and TRBJ2-1; the match to TRBD2 covers 9 bases. This CDR3 has 15 amino acids. Germline V gene sequence: CDR1 LGHNA, CDR2 YNFKEQ. V trimming: 3 bases; J trimming: 4 bases; junction bases outside the gene matches: 4. In DNA form, the CDR3 reads TGTGCCAGCAGCCAGGCTAGCGGGGAGTACAATGAGCAGTTCTTC. Translation gives CASSQASGEYNEQFF.

The chain is built from TRBV18 and TRBJ2-3; 15 bases agree with TRBD2. The V and J ends lost 0 bases and 8 bases, in that order; junction bases with no gene match: 6. The CDR3 has 17 residues. Per germline, CDR1 KGHSH and CDR2 LQKENI. The CDR3 reads CASSPPSGLAGGRTQYF. CDR3 sequence (DNA): TGTGCCAGCTCACCACCGTCGGGACTAGCGGGAGGCCGTACGCAGTATTTT.

In the case of this clone: A far larger clone is one nucleotide away, so this likely arose from a read error. This rearrangement joins TRBV2 to TRBJ1-1, with unresolved D. Germline assignment: CDR1 SNHLY and CDR2 FYNNEI. V gave up 4 bases and J gave up 1 base, with 7 bases separating them. The CDR3 runs to 13 residues. The chain's CDR3 is CASSGRSNTEAFF. The DNA of the CDR3 is TGTGCCAGCAGTGGACGGTCGAACACTGAAGCTTTCTTT.

The V and J genes are TRBV7-6 and TRBJ2-5, with D perhaps matching TRBD2 (6 bases). Germline CDR1 reads SGHVS; CDR2 reads FNYEAQ. The CDR3 extends over 15 amino acids. V lost 3 bases to trimming and J lost 1 base, with 12 bases between them. The CDR3 coding sequence is TGTGCCAGCAGCTTCTCCTCGACTAGCCAAGAGACCCAGTACTTC. This sequence encodes CASSFSSTSQETQYF.

This clone was recorded a few times. The chain uses TRBV27 and TRBJ2-4, with D maybe TRBD2 (5 bases). Trimming stripped 6 bases from V and 13 bases from J, with 22 bases between. The CDR3 totals 14 residues. CDR1 is MNHEY, CDR2 SMNVEV, per germline (reference sequence). The CDR3 loop is CASRVDFGSPFQYF. The CDR3 nucleotides read TGTGCCAGCAGGGTAGACTTTGGGAGTCCCTTCCAGTACTTC.

This clone has a handful of counts. This chain connects TRBV28 to TRBJ1-5, with D possibly matching TRBD1 (6 bases). The CDR3 is made up of 18 amino acids. CDR1 and CDR2 (germline): MDHEN, SYDVKM. V lost 3 bases and J 0 bases, leaving 18 bases between the germline ends. CDR3 loop: CASSFSFPGEGSNQPQHF. The DNA of the CDR3 is TGTGCCAGCAGTTTCTCATTCCCAGGGGAAGGTAGCAATCAGCCCCAGCATTTT.

Regarding this clone: A read error likely explains this, since a far larger clone differs by one base. V is TRBV2 and J is TRBJ2-7, with D perhaps matching TRBD1 or TRBD2 (5 bases each). Germline CDR1 SNHLY, CDR2 FYNNEI. V was trimmed by 7 bases and J by 6 bases, leaving 19 bases between them. The CDR3 contains 14 residues. CDR3 protein: CASKSRGASAEQYF. The CDR3 nucleotides are TGTGCCAGCAAGTCCCGGGGCGCCTCGGCCGAGCAGTACTTC.

V is TRBV5-5 and J is TRBJ2-7, with D perhaps TRBD2 (6 bases). The CDR3 totals 13 residues. With 4 bases removed from V and 5 bases from J, the gap between germline ends came to 13 bases. In germline, CDR1 is SGHKS, CDR2 YYEKEE (reference sequence). CDR3 sequence reads: CASSAAIADEQYF. The CDR3 region has the DNA TGTGCCAGCAGCGCAGCAATAGCGGACGAGCAGTACTTC. The full variable domain, completed using reference TRBV5-5 and TRBJ2-7, is DAGVTQSPTHLIKTRGQQVTLRCSPISGHKSVSWYQQVLGQGPQFIFQYYEKEERGRGNFPDRFSARQFPNYSSELNVNALLLGDSALYLCASSAAIADEQYFGPGTRLTVT.

This chain links TRBV10-3 with TRBJ2-7; D is ambiguous. CDR1 and CDR2 (germline): ENHRY, SYGVKD. V was pared by 6 bases and J by 1 base, with 10 bases between. The CDR3 loop spans 13 amino acids. The CDR3 sequence is CAIRSGLSYEQYF. DNA of the CDR3: TGTGCCATCAGATCCGGGCTGTCCTACGAGCAGTACTTC.

The chain is built from TRBV20-1 and TRBJ2-1, with D possibly being TRBD2 (5 bases). The CDR3 is 11 amino acids. The germline V and J ends were trimmed by 3 bases and 9 bases, with 9 bases remaining between them. Germline assignment: CDR1 DFQATT and CDR2 SNEGSKA (reference sequence). The CDR3 sequence: CSASRGVEQFF. CDR3 in DNA: TGCAGTGCTAGTCGGGGAGTTGAGCAGTTCTTC.

This rearrangement joins TRBV7-9 to TRBJ1-1; D uncertain. This CDR3 is 14 amino acids long. From germline, CDR1 is SEHNR and CDR2 FQNEAQ (reference sequence). Trimming stripped 5 bases from V and 4 bases from J, with 14 bases between. This CDR3 is CASSAGGLATEAFF. The DNA for the CDR3 is TGTGCCAGCAGCGCAGGAGGTCTGGCCACTGAAGCTTTCTTT.

CDR3 protein: CASRAGVTDTQYF. The DNA for the CDR3 is TGCGCCAGCAGGGCGGGGGTCACAGATACGCAGTATTTT. The gene calls are TRBV5-1 and TRBJ2-3, with 7 nucleotides matching TRBD2. Germline-derived CDR1 and CDR2 are SGHRS and YFSETQ. J was trimmed by 2 bases and V by 5 bases; bases with no gene match: 2. The CDR3 covers 13 residues.

The chain links TRBV13 to TRBJ2-2; TRBD2 matches at 7 bases. The V segment lost 5 bases and the J segment 2 bases; nucleotides outside the gene matches: 2. This CDR3 region has 14 residues. In germline, CDR1 is PRHDT, CDR2 FYEKMQ (reference sequence). CDR3 residues: CASSPGLNTGELFF. The CDR3 DNA is TGTGCCAGCAGCCCGGGACTAAACACCGGGGAGCTGTTTTTT. The complete variable domain, with remaining parts taken from reference TRBV13 and TRBJ2-2, reads AAGVIQSPRHLIKEKRETATLKCYPIPRHDTVYWYQQGPGQDPQFLISFYEKMQSDKGSIPDRFSAQQFSDYHSELNMSSLELGDSALYFCASSPGLNTGELFFGEGSRLTVL.

This chain uses TRBV30 with TRBJ2-3, with TRBD2 matching 14 bases. The CDR3 is 15 residues long. J gave up 4 bases and V 5 bases, and 5 bases lay outside the gene matches. Germline V gives CDR1 GTSNPN, CDR2 SVGIG (reference sequence). The CDR3 bases are TGTGCCTGGGGGGGACTAGCGGGAGTGGCAGATACGCAGTATTTT. As protein: CAWGGLAGVADTQYF.

The chain is built from TRBV12-5 and TRBJ2-5; a possible D gene is TRBD1 (6 bases). The CDR3 consists of 14 residues. V gave up 7 bases and J gave up 2 bases, with 14 bases separating them. CDR1 LGHNT and CDR2 FRNRAP come from the germline V gene. CDR3 amino acids: CASAASGVQETQYF. CDR3 nucleotide sequence: TGTGCTAGTGCGGCCTCAGGGGTTCAAGAGACCCAGTACTTC.

This chain uses TRBV4-1 with TRBJ1-4; D may be TRBD1 (6 bases). The germline V gene encodes CDR1 MGHRA and CDR2 YSYEKL. There are 15 residues in the CDR3. V dropped 6 bases and J dropped 2 bases, with 13 bases sitting between them. For the CDR3, the DNA is TGCGCCAGCAGTACCCCGGGGGCTACTAATGAAAAACTGTTTTTT. Its translation is CASSTPGATNEKLFF.

The J gene is TRBJ1-2, the V gene TRBV4-2; no reliable D call. V gave up 1 base and J gave up 2 bases, with 8 bases separating them. The CDR3 is 14 amino acids. In germline, CDR1 is LGHNA, CDR2 YNFKEQ. The CDR3 DNA sequence: TGTGCCAGCAGCCAAGCAAACAGCAACTATGGCTACACCTTC. It encodes CASSQANSNYGYTF.

V and J are TRBV7-2 and TRBJ1-2; a possible D gene is TRBD1 (6 bases). CDR1 SGHTA and CDR2 FQGNSA come from the germline V gene. This CDR3 spans 16 amino acids. V gave up 1 base and J gave up 4 bases, with 16 bases separating them. This CDR3 reads CASSLVGGAASYGYTF. The CDR3 nucleotides are TGTGCCAGCAGCTTAGTAGGGGGGGCGGCAAGCTATGGCTACACCTTC.

The chain is built from TRBV9 and TRBJ2-5; 8 nucleotides agree with TRBD1. The CDR3 covers 16 residues. In germline, CDR1 is SGDLS, CDR2 YYNGEE. After removal of 5 bases from V and 4 bases from J, the junction contained 13 bases not matched to a gene. Here the CDR3 reads CASSEGGQDHRETQYF. DNA for the CDR3: TGTGCCAGCAGTGAGGGGGGACAGGATCACCGAGAGACCCAGTACTTC.

This rearrangement joins TRBV18 to TRBJ1-1, with D perhaps matching TRBD1 (5 bases). V was shortened by 1 base and J by 5 bases, with 17 bases between the two germline ends. This CDR3 is built from 16 residues. Per the germline V gene, CDR1 is KGHSH and CDR2 is LQKENI. This CDR3 is CASSPRGSGVGTEAFF. The CDR3 region has the DNA TGTGCCAGCTCACCACGAGGTTCGGGGGTAGGGACTGAAGCTTTCTTT.

V gene TRBV6-6 combines with J gene TRBJ2-2, with TRBD2 identical over 12 bases. Germline lookup yields CDR1 MNHNY and CDR2 SVGAGI (reference sequence). The ends lost 6 bases at V and 5 bases at J; junction bases unmatched: 4. The CDR3 totals 15 residues. The CDR3 DNA reads as TGTGCCAGCAGGCGCGGGACTAGCGGGACCGGGGAGCTGTTTTTT. Its translation: CASRRGTSGTGELFF.

The V call is TRBV27, the J call TRBJ2-2; D possibly corresponds to TRBD1 (5 bases). This CDR3 is 15 amino acids long. CDR1 is MNHEY and CDR2 is SMNVEV in the germline V gene (reference sequence). Trimming took 2 bases from V and 1 from J, leaving 8 bases between them. The CDR3: CASSLNRMNTGELFF. CDR3 nucleotides: TGTGCCAGCAGTTTAAACAGGATGAACACCGGGGAGCTGTTTTTT.